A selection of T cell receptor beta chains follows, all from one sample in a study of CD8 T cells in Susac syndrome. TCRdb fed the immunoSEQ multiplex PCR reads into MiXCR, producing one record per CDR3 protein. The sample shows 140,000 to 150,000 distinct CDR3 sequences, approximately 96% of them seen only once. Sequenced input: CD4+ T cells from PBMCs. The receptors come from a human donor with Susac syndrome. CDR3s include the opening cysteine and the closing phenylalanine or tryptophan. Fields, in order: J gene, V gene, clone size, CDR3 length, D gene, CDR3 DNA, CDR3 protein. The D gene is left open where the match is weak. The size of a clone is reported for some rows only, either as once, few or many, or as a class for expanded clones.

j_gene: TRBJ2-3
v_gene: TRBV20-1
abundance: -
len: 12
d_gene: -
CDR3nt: TGCAGTGCTTTAACCCAGACAGATACGCAGTATTTT
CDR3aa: CSALTQTDTQYF

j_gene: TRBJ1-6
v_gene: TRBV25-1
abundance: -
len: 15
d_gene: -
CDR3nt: TGTGCCAGCAGTGAATTGGGGAGATTCAATTCACCCCTCCACTTT
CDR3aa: CASSELGRFNSPLHF

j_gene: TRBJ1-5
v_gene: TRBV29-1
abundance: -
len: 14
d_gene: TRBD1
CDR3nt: TGCAGCGTTGTGGACAGGGGGCTTGATCAGCCCCAGCATTTT
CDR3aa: CSVVDRGLDQPQHF

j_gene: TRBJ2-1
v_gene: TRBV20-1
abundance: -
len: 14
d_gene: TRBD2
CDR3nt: TGCAGGGCTAGAGATTGGGGCGGGAGCGATGAGCAGTTCTTC
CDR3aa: CRARDWGGSDEQFF

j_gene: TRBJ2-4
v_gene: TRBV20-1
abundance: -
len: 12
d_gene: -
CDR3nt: TGCAGTGCTACCTCAGGGTTCGACATTCAGTACTTC
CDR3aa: CSATSGFDIQYF

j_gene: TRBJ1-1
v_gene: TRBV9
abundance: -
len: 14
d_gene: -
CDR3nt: TGTGCCAGCAGCGGCCGGCGCGGGTACACTGAAGCTTTCTTT
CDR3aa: CASSGRRGYTEAFF

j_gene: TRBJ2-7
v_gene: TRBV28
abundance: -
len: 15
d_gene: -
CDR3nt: TGTGCCAGCAGCGTATCCCTCCGGGGTACCTACGAGCAGTACTTC
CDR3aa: CASSVSLRGTYEQYF

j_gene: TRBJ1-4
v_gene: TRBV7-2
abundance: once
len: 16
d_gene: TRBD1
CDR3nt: TGTGCCAGCAGCTGGACGGACAGGGCAACTAATGAAAAACTGTTTTTT
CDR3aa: CASSWTDRATNEKLFF

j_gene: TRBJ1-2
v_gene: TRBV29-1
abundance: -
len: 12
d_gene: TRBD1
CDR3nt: TGCAGCGCAAACAGGGGACCCTATGGCTACACCTTC
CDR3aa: CSANRGPYGYTF

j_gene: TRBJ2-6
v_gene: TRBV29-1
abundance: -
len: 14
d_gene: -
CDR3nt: TGCAGCGTTGATAAGGGTTCTGGGGCCAACGTCCTGACTTTC
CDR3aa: CSVDKGSGANVLTF

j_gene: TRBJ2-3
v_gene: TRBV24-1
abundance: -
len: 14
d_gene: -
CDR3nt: TGTGCCACCTCTAGGGGGGGCCTCTCGGTCGGGCAGTATTTT
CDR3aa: CATSRGGLSVGQYF

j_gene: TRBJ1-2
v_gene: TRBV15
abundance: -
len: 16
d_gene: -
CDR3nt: TGTGCCACCAGCAGAGTTGGATGGAGTCAGGACTATGGCTACACCTTC
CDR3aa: CATSRVGWSQDYGYTF

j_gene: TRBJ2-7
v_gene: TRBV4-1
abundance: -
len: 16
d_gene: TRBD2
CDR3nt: TGCGCCAGCAGCCAAGGGTCTAGCGGGAGCACCTACGAGCAGTACTTC
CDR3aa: CASSQGSSGSTYEQYF

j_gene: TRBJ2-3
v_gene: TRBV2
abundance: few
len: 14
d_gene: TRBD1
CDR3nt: TGTGCCAGCAGTGACCTGACAGGGGCAGATACGCAGTATTTT
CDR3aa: CASSDLTGADTQYF

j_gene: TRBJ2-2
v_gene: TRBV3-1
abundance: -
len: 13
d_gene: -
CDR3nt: TGTGCCAGCAGTATCGGACGGGCCGGGGAGCTGTTTTTT
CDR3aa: CASSIGRAGELFF

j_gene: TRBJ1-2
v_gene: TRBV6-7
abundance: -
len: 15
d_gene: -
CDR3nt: TGTGCCAGCAGTTACCCTGGACTGACTAACTATGGCTACACCTTC
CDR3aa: CASSYPGLTNYGYTF

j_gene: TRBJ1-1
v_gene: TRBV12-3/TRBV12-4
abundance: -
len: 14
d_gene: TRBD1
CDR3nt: TGTGCCAGCAGTTTGGGACAGGACATTGCTGAAGCTTTCTTT
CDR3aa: CASSLGQDIAEAFF

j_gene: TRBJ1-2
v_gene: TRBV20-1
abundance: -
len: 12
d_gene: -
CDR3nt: TGCAGTGCTAGACCCGCGAGCTATGGCTACACCTTC
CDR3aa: CSARPASYGYTF

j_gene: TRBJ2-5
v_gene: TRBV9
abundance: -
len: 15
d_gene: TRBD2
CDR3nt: TGTGCCAGCAGCCCCGGGGGGGTCGGCCAAGAGACCCAGTACTTC
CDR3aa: CASSPGGVGQETQYF

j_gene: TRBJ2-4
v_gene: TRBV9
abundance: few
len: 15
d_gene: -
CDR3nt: TGTGCCAGCAGCGTAGCGGCTAGCTCCAAAAACATTCAGTACTTC
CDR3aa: CASSVAASSKNIQYF

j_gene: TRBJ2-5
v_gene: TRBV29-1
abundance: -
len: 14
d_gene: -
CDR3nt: TGCAGCGTTGTTAAGGCGGAACTACAAGAGACCCAGTACTTC
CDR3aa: CSVVKAELQETQYF

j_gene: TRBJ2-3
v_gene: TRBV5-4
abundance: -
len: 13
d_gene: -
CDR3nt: TGTGCCAGCAGCCGGGGCCGCACAGATACGCAGTATTTT
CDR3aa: CASSRGRTDTQYF

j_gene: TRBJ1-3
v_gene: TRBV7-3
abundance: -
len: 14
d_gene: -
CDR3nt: TGTGCCAGCAGCCCGATAGGGGGGGGCGACACCATATATTTT
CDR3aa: CASSPIGGGDTIYF

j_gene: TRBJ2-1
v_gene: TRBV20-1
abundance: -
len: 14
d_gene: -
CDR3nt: TGCAGTGCTGGACTTAGCGGAGCCCCCGGAGGGCAGTTCTTC
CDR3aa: CSAGLSGAPGGQFF

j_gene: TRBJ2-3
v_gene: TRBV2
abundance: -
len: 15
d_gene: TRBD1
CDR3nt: TGTGCCAGCAAGTTTGACAGGGCGAACACAGATACGCAGTATTTT
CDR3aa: CASKFDRANTDTQYF

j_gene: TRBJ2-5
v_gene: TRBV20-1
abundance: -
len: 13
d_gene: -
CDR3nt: TGCAGTGCTAGAAGTGGGGCCGAAGAGACCCAGTACTTC
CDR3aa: CSARSGAEETQYF

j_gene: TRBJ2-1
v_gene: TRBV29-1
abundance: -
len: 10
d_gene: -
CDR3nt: TGCAGCGTTAACAGCGGTGAGCAGTTCTTC
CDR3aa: CSVNSGEQFF

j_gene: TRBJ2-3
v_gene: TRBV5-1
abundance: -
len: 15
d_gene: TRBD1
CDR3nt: TGCGCCAGCAGCACCACCGGGACAGGGGCGGATACGCAGTATTTT
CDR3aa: CASSTTGTGADTQYF

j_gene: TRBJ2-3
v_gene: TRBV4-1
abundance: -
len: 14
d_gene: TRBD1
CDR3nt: TGCGCCAGCAGCCCACAGGGGTCCACAGATACGCAGTATTTT
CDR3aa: CASSPQGSTDTQYF

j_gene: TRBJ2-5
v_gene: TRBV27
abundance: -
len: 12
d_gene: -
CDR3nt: TGTGCCAGCAGGCAGGGGCCAGAGACCCAGTACTTC
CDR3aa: CASRQGPETQYF